These 25 T cell receptor beta chains came from one sample sequenced in a study of cytomegalovirus exposure and HLA in healthy donors. PCR involved 60 Vbeta and 13 Jbeta primers. Sequenced by immunoSEQ multiplex PCR; TCRdb stores in-frame clones only, minus some. The data contain about 190,000 clones, roughly 81% of them singletons. Sequencing was done on a sample of PBMCs. These receptors were obtained from a woman aged 25 to 45 in good health and CMV-seropositive.

This clone has more than one count but fewer than ten. The V and J genes are TRBV18 and TRBJ2-3; 7 nucleotides match TRBD2. Per germline, CDR1 KGHSH and CDR2 LQKENI. This CDR3 is built from 14 residues. Germline trimming cut 3 bases from V and 4 bases from J; bases unmatched to any gene: 4. CDR3 loop: CASSPLAVSDTQYF. The DNA of the CDR3 is TGTGCCAGCTCACCTCTAGCGGTATCAGATACGCAGTATTTT.

The chain employs TRBV2 and TRBJ1-1; D not resolved. The V gene lost 2 bases and the J gene lost 0 bases, with 4 bases spanning the gap. The CDR3 length is 13 residues. Germline CDR1 is SNHLY and CDR2 is FYNNEI. The CDR3 here is CASSEQVNTEAFF. CDR3 sequence (DNA): TGTGCCAGCAGTGAACAGGTGAACACTGAAGCTTTCTTT.

The sample holds a few counts of this clone. The chain links TRBV7-9 to TRBJ1-2, with 11 bases matching TRBD1. The ends lost 5 bases at V and 4 bases at J; junction bases unmatched: 3. CDR1 is SEHNR and CDR2 is FQNEAQ in the germline V gene (reference sequence). The CDR3 covers 14 residues. CDR3 nucleotides: TGTGCCAGCAGCCCGGGACAGGGGGTCTATGGCTACACCTTC. Translating gives CASSPGQGVYGYTF.

The V and J genes are TRBV7-9 and TRBJ1-6, with 10 nucleotides matching TRBD1. The CDR3 has 14 amino acids. Germline V gene sequence: CDR1 SEHNR, CDR2 FQNEAQ (reference sequence). V gave up 2 bases and J gave up 14 bases; unmatched junction bases: 6. The CDR3 DNA follows: TGTGCCAGCAGCTTATCGACAGGGGGCAGGACCCTCCACTTT. This encodes CASSLSTGGRTLHF. Combining the CDR3 with reference TRBV7-9 and TRBJ1-6 gives the whole variable domain DTGVSQNPRHKITKRGQNVTFRCDPISEHNRLYWYRQTLGQGPEFLTYFQNEAQLEKSRLLSDRFSAERPKGSFSTLEIQRTEQGDSAMYLCASSLSTGGRTLHFGNGTRLTVT.

Of note for this clone: Other DNA sequences in the sample encode the same CDR3. The chain joins TRBV5-1 to TRBJ2-5, with 10 bases lining up with TRBD2. Unmatched junction bases numbered 3, after V lost 3 bases and J lost 1 base. Germline values: CDR1 SGHRS, CDR2 YFSETQ. The CDR3 totals 15 residues. CDR3 sequence: CASSSGLAVQETQYF. As DNA, the CDR3 is TGCGCCAGCAGCTCCGGACTAGCGGTCCAAGAGACCCAGTACTTC.

V gene TRBV28 combines with J gene TRBJ1-2; the match to TRBD1 covers 9 bases. Trimming cost V 6 bases and J 8 bases; bases outside gene matches: 10. The CDR3 runs 14 residues. Per germline, CDR1 MDHEN and CDR2 SYDVKM. The CDR3 is CASRSTGGAGGYTF. CDR3 DNA sequence: TGTGCCAGCAGGAGTACAGGGGGCGCGGGGGGCTACACCTTC.

V is TRBV11-3 and J is TRBJ2-7; 7 nucleotides line up with TRBD2. The junction had 8 bases not matched to a gene; V was cut back by 2 bases and J by 4 bases. The CDR3 totals 15 residues. The germline V gene has CDR1 SGHNT and CDR2 YENEEA. This CDR3 reads CASSLSAGAGYEQYF. CDR3 in DNA: TGTGCCAGCAGCTTAAGTGCGGGAGCGGGTTACGAGCAGTACTTC.

This clone was seen a few times. The chain is built from TRBV6-5 and TRBJ2-1, with D possibly matching TRBD2 (6 bases). V was cut by 6 bases and J by 5 bases, with 17 bases left in between. This CDR3 region has 15 residues. Germline V gives CDR1 MNHEY, CDR2 SVGAGI. CDR3 amino acids: CASSLTGTANNEQFF. CDR3 bases: TGTGCCAGCAGCCTTACCGGGACTGCCAACAATGAGCAGTTCTTC.

As for this clone: Other DNA sequences from this sample encode an identical CDR3 as well. The chain joins TRBV28 to TRBJ2-7; no clear D. Trimming took 3 bases from V and 0 from J, leaving 6 bases between them. Germline V gene lookup returns CDR1 MDHEN and CDR2 SYDVKM. This CDR3 is built from 13 residues. CDR3 in amino acids: CASSLSSSYEQYF. In DNA, the CDR3 is TGTGCCAGCAGTTTGTCGAGCTCCTACGAGCAGTACTTC. Together with reference TRBV28 and TRBJ2-7, the CDR3 gives the full variable domain: DVKVTQSSRYLVKRTGEKVFLECVQDMDHENMFWYRQDPGLGLRLIYFSYDVKMKEKGDIPEGYSVSREKKERFSLILESASTNQTSMYLCASSLSSSYEQYFGPGTRLTVT.

The V call is TRBV18, the J call TRBJ1-2; tentatively, D is TRBD1 (5 bases). The CDR3 length is 15 residues. The V gene lost 0 bases and the J gene lost 2 bases, with 10 bases spanning the gap. CDR1 KGHSH and CDR2 LQKENI come from the germline V gene. In nucleotides, the CDR3 is TGTGCCAGCTCACCACCGGGACTGCTAAACTATGGCTACACCTTC. Protein: CASSPPGLLNYGYTF.

The J gene is TRBJ1-2, the V gene TRBV19; D may be TRBD1 (5 bases). Looked up from germline, CDR1 is LNHDA and CDR2 is SQIVND (reference sequence). The CDR3 loop spans 14 amino acids. V lost 5 bases to trimming and J lost 4 bases, with 14 bases between them. CDR3 sequence: CASSRQGFGYGYTF. The CDR3 DNA is TGTGCCAGTAGTCGGCAGGGCTTCGGCTATGGCTACACCTTC.

For the CDR3, the DNA is TGTGCCAGCAGCTTGACTAGCGCTACCACAGATACGCAGTATTTT. This codes for CASSLTSATTDTQYF. This chain joins TRBV5-4 and TRBJ2-3; 7 positions match TRBD2. Germline trimming cut 1 base from V and 2 bases from J; bases unmatched to any gene: 4. The CDR3 is made up of 15 amino acids. Germline-derived CDR1 and CDR2 are SGHNT and YYREEE (reference sequence).

The chain combines TRBV9 with TRBJ1-5; no reliable D call. The CDR3 sequence is 15 residues long. Germline CDR1 reads SGDLS; CDR2 reads YYNGEE. V was clipped by 4 bases and J by 1 base, with 12 bases between them. The chain's CDR3 is CASSRKGGSNQPQHF. The CDR3 region has the DNA TGTGCCAGCAGCCGAAAGGGAGGGAGCAATCAGCCCCAGCATTTT.

The chain is built from TRBV11-2 and TRBJ2-1, with a tentative D call TRBD2 (6 bases). The CDR3 is made up of 16 amino acids. Germline CDR1 SGHAT, CDR2 FQNNGV. V was trimmed by 0 bases and J by 0 bases, leaving 9 bases between them. The CDR3: CASSLDLATSYNEQFF. CDR3 nucleotide sequence: TGTGCCAGCAGCTTAGATCTAGCGACCTCCTACAATGAGCAGTTCTTC.

The chain employs TRBV5-1 and TRBJ1-2; 10 nucleotides agree with TRBD1. Germline V gene lookup returns CDR1 SGHRS and CDR2 YFSETQ. This CDR3 is built from 17 residues. V was pared by 0 bases and J by 4 bases, with 9 bases of the junction left unmatched. The CDR3 nucleotides are TGCGCCAGCAGCTTGGCCTCCGGGACAGGGGTGTTCTATGGCTACACCTTC. Protein sequence: CASSLASGTGVFYGYTF. The full variable domain, its missing parts supplied by reference TRBV5-1 and TRBJ1-2, is KAGVTQTPRYLIKTRGQQVTLSCSPISGHRSVSWYQQTPGQGLQFLFEYFSETQRNKGNFPGRFSGRQFSNSRSEMNVSTLELGDSALYLCASSLASGTGVFYGYTFGSGTRLTVV.

This clone was detected once. The rearrangement uses TRBV28 and TRBJ2-3; unclear D gene. Trimming removed 6 bases from V and 4 bases from J, with 11 bases in between. The germline V gene has CDR1 MDHEN and CDR2 SYDVKM. The CDR3 is made up of 13 amino acids. This chain's CDR3 is CASSLSYADTQYF. The CDR3 DNA reads TGTGCCAGCAGCCTTTCTTATGCAGATACGCAGTATTTT.

This clone was counted a single time. The genes are TRBV6-6 and TRBJ1-6; the match to TRBD1 covers 8 bases. The CDR3 has 16 amino acids. The germline V gene encodes CDR1 MNHNY and CDR2 SVGAGI (reference sequence). V was pared by 0 bases and J by 6 bases, with 4 bases of the junction left unmatched. CDR3 DNA sequence: TGTGCCAGCAGTTACTCGGGGACAGGTTTTAATTCACCCCTCCACTTT. It specifies CASSYSGTGFNSPLHF.

The V and J genes are TRBV18 and TRBJ1-2; 8 nucleotides match TRBD1. After removal of 3 bases from V and 4 bases from J, the junction contained 7 bases not matched to a gene. Germline CDR1 is KGHSH and CDR2 is LQKENI. CDR3 size: 15 residues. Here the CDR3 reads CASSPVTGAAYGYTF. In DNA, the CDR3 is TGTGCCAGCTCACCCGTGACAGGGGCGGCCTATGGCTACACCTTC.

The chain has TRBV6-6 and TRBJ1-5, with 10 bases that match TRBD1. The V gene end was trimmed by 5 bases and the J gene end by 7 bases; junction bases not matched to a gene: 8. Germline V CDR1 and CDR2: MNHNY, SVGAGI (reference sequence). This CDR3 has 15 amino acids. The CDR3 sequence is CASSPLSTGGQPQHF. The CDR3 DNA sequence: TGTGCCAGCAGTCCCCTGTCGACAGGGGGCCAGCCCCAGCATTTT.

CDR3 loop: CASGLEGAGEKLFF. CDR3 DNA sequence: TGTGCCAGCGGATTGGAAGGGGCCGGTGAAAAACTGTTTTTT. The chain is built from TRBV27 and TRBJ1-4; D is perhaps TRBD1 (5 bases). Trimming left V 8 bases short and J 7 bases short, with 17 bases between. The CDR3 is 14 amino acids. CDR1 MNHEY and CDR2 SMNVEV come from the germline V gene (reference sequence).

This clone has more than one count but fewer than ten. The chain joins TRBV5-1 to TRBJ1-2; 8 nucleotides line up with TRBD1. The trim removed 4 bases at V and 8 bases at J, leaving 7 bases unmatched. Germline V gene data show CDR1 as SGHRS and CDR2 as YFSETQ. The CDR3 has 13 amino acids. Written as DNA, the CDR3 is TGCGCCAGCAGCCCGGACAGGGAGAGAGGCTACACCTTC. Its protein product is CASSPDRERGYTF. Variable domain in full (rest from reference TRBV5-1 and TRBJ1-2): KAGVTQTPRYLIKTRGQQVTLSCSPISGHRSVSWYQQTPGQGLQFLFEYFSETQRNKGNFPGRFSGRQFSNSRSEMNVSTLELGDSALYLCASSPDRERGYTFGSGTRLTVV.

The rearrangement links TRBV5-1 to TRBJ2-7; D unresolved. Trimming pared 0 bases from V and 1 base from J, leaving 8 bases between. The CDR3 covers 14 residues. Germline V lookup: CDR1 SGHRS, CDR2 YFSETQ. In nucleotides, the CDR3 is TGCGCCAGCAGCTTGGTTGGCATATCCTACGAGCAGTACTTC. It is translated as CASSLVGISYEQYF.

CDR3 amino acids: CASSHGQSYEQYF. As DNA, the CDR3 is TGTGCCAGCAGCCACGGACAGTCCTACGAGCAGTACTTC. The chain employs TRBV11-2 and TRBJ2-7, with D perhaps TRBD1 (6 bases). Germline CDR1 SGHAT, CDR2 FQNNGV. V was clipped by 5 bases and J by 1 base, with 9 bases between them. The CDR3 is made up of 13 amino acids.

This clone was seen only a few times. The chain links TRBV27 to TRBJ2-1; the D gene is possibly TRBD2 (5 bases). The CDR3 extends over 13 amino acids. Per the germline V gene, CDR1 is MNHEY and CDR2 is SMNVEV (reference sequence). Trimming removed 4 bases at V and 4 bases at J, with 8 bases between. CDR3 nucleotides: TGTGCCAGCAGTTGGGGAGTATACAATGAGCAGTTCTTC. Translated, it gives CASSWGVYNEQFF.

This chain uses TRBV28 with TRBJ1-3; D is perhaps TRBD1 (6 bases). The CDR3 consists of 15 residues. V dropped 4 bases and J dropped 0 bases, with 10 bases sitting between them. Germline CDR1 reads MDHEN; CDR2 reads SYDVKM. CDR3 amino acids: CASSSTGSSGNTIYF. The CDR3 DNA sequence: TGTGCCAGCAGTTCTACAGGGTCCTCTGGAAACACCATATATTTT. The entire variable domain, with the rest obtained from reference TRBV28 and TRBJ1-3, is as follows: DVKVTQSSRYLVKRTGEKVFLECVQDMDHENMFWYRQDPGLGLRLIYFSYDVKMKEKGDIPEGYSVSREKKERFSLILESASTNQTSMYLCASSSTGSSGNTIYFGEGSWLTVV.